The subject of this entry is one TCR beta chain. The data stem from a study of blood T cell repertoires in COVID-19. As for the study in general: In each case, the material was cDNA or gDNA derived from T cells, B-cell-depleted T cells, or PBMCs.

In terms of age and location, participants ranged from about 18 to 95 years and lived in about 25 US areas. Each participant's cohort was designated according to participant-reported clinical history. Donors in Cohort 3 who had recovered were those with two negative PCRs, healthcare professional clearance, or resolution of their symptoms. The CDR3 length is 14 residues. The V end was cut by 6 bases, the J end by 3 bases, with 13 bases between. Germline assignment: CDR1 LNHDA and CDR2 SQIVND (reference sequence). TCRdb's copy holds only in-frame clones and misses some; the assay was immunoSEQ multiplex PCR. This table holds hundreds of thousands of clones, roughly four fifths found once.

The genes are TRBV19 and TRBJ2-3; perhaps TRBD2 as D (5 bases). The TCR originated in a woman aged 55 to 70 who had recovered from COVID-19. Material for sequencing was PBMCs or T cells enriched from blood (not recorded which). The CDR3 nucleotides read TGTGCCAGTAGCGGAGGAGTTCTTACAGATACGCAGTATTTT. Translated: CASSGGVLTDTQYF.